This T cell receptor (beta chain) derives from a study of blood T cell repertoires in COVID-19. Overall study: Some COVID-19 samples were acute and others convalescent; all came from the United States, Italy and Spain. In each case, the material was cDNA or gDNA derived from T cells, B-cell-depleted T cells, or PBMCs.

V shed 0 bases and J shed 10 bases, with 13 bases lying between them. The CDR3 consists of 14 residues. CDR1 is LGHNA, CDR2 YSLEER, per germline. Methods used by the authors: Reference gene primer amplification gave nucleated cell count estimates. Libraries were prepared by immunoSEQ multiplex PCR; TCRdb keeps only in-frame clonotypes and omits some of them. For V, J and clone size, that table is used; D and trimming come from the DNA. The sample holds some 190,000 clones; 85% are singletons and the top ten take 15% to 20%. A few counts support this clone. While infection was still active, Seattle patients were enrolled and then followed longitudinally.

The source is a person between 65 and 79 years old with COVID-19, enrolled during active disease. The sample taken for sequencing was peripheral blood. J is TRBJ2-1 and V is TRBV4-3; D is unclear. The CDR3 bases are TGCGCCAGCAGCCAAGAGAAGAACTTACCAGAGCAGTTCTTC. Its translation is CASSQEKNLPEQFF.